These 7 T cell receptor beta chains originate from one sample sequenced in a study of shared clonotypes between healthy human individuals (dated by TCRdb to about 2020). Library preparation was by the immunoSEQ multiplex PCR assay. In its TCRdb copy, this immuneACCESS table keeps in-frame sequences only and misses some clones. Where compared with another copy, unresolved V genes explain less than half of these, and the others have no known cause. Present in this sample are about 450,000 clones, about 80% of which were seen just once. The ten largest clones take up roughly 12% of the sample. Source material: PBMCs. Source of these receptors: a woman between 40 and 55 years old in good health. Some clones in this sample may be carry-over from other donors' samples.

Notes on this clone: This same CDR3 is encoded by further DNA sequences in the sample. J is TRBJ2-2 and V is TRBV7-3; D uncertain. V shed 3 bases and J shed 6 bases, with 5 bases lying between them. The CDR3 runs to 12 residues. CDR1 is SGHTA and CDR2 is FQGTGA in the germline V gene. CDR3 sequence (DNA): TGTGCCAGCAGCTTGGGTCCCGGGGAGCTGTTTTTT. This codes for CASSLGPGELFF.

The chain has TRBV27 and TRBJ1-2, with D perhaps matching TRBD1 (5 bases). CDR1 and CDR2 (germline): MNHEY, SMNVEV (reference sequence). The CDR3 consists of 17 residues. V was trimmed by 5 bases and J by 4 bases, leaving 23 bases between them. CDR3 sequence: CASSPVGQGQIPYGYTF. CDR3 bases: TGTGCCAGCAGTCCCGTTGGCCAGGGTCAAATCCCCTATGGCTACACCTTC.

The chain combines TRBV28 with TRBJ1-5, with 10 positions matching TRBD1. The ends lost 6 bases at V and 3 bases at J; junction bases unmatched: 2. This CDR3 spans 14 amino acids. Germline CDR1 is MDHEN and CDR2 is SYDVKM. The CDR3 loop is CASRGTGDNQPQHF. The CDR3 nucleotides are TGTGCCAGCAGAGGGACAGGGGACAATCAGCCCCAGCATTTT.

This clone appeared a single time. This sequence joins TRBV5-5 and TRBJ2-7, with 8 bases identical to TRBD2. CDR3 length: 15 amino acids. Looked up from germline, CDR1 is SGHKS and CDR2 is YYEKEE (reference sequence). V trimming: 1 base; J trimming: 4 bases; junction bases outside the gene matches: 7. Here the CDR3 reads CASSLRSSGRYEQYF. DNA for the CDR3: TGTGCCAGCAGCTTGCGCTCAAGCGGGAGATACGAGCAGTACTTC.

In the case of this clone: One end of the junction does not line up with germline, which may come from a read error. This rearrangement joins TRBV30 to TRBJ2-3; TRBD1 matches 7 bases. The CDR3 contains 14 residues. Germline CDR1 is GTSNPN and CDR2 is SVGIG (reference sequence). The CDR3 nucleotides are TGTGCCTGGAGTAGGGTAGGGGGCACCGATACGCAGTATTTT. This codes for CAWSRVGGTDTQYF.

The V gene is TRBV7-2, the J gene TRBJ2-1; TRBD2 aligns across 11 bases. The CDR3 has 16 amino acids. In germline, CDR1 is SGHTA, CDR2 FQGNSA. Trimming took 3 bases from V and 5 from J; bases not matched to a gene: 6. CDR3 sequence reads: CASSLGGLAVNNEQFF. In nucleotides, the CDR3 is TGTGCCAGCAGCTTGGGGGGACTAGCGGTTAACAATGAGCAGTTCTTC.

V usage is TRBV28 and J usage is TRBJ1-1; TRBD1 agrees at 9 bases. V shed 6 bases, J shed 0 bases, and the junction held 5 bases outside the gene matches. The CDR3 extends over 15 amino acids. Germline V lookup: CDR1 MDHEN, CDR2 SYDVKM. CDR3 bases: TGTGCCAGCAGCCGACAGGGGGTCATGAACACTGAAGCTTTCTTT. The encoded protein is CASSRQGVMNTEAFF. Full variable domain (missing parts from reference TRBV28 and TRBJ1-1): DVKVTQSSRYLVKRTGEKVFLECVQDMDHENMFWYRQDPGLGLRLIYFSYDVKMKEKGDIPEGYSVSREKKERFSLILESASTNQTSMYLCASSRQGVMNTEAFFGQGTRLTVV.